Shown below are 28 T cell receptor beta chains from a single sample sequenced in a study of lymphopenia after photon versus proton radiotherapy. The assay was immunoSEQ multiplex PCR, and TCRdb's table has in-frame clones only and misses some. Here the sample spans around 28,000 clones, 65% to 85% being singletons. Sequencing was performed on peripheral blood, taken from a patient treated with photon-based radiotherapy. The receptor set was obtained from a man aged 50 to 60 with gastric cancer.

The CDR3 DNA is TGCGCCAGCAGTCGGGTCCGGGGGGAAAAACTGTTTTTT. This gives the protein CASSRVRGEKLFF. The chain combines TRBV5-1 with TRBJ1-4; D is perhaps TRBD1 (5 bases). From germline, CDR1 is SGHRS and CDR2 YFSETQ. CDR3 length: 13 residues. V shed 5 bases and J shed 8 bases, with 13 bases lying between them.

This chain connects TRBV29-1 to TRBJ1-2; D call uncertain. Trimming stripped 5 bases from V and 4 bases from J, with 8 bases between. This CDR3 comprises 11 residues. Germline CDR1 SQVTM, CDR2 ANQGSEA. Here the CDR3 DNA reads TGCAGCGTTAACCCAGGCTATGGCTACACCTTC. Translation: CSVNPGYGYTF.

The CDR3 sequence: CASSLAGGTAASPSTDTQYF. In nucleotides, the CDR3 is TGTGCCAGCAGCTTAGCAGGCGGGACAGCAGCTAGTCCTAGCACAGATACGCAGTATTTT. The rearrangement uses TRBV7-6 and TRBJ2-3; tentatively, D is TRBD1 (7 bases). The V end was cut by 0 bases, the J end by 0 bases, with 22 bases between. This CDR3 region has 20 residues. The germline gives CDR1 SGHVS, CDR2 FNYEAQ.

Details on this clone: Other nucleotide sequences from this sample produce the same CDR3. CDR3 amino acids: CSVEVGNTIYF. The CDR3 bases are TGCAGCGTTGAAGTGGGAAACACCATATATTTT. The chain links TRBV29-1 to TRBJ1-3, with unresolved D. The CDR3 covers 11 residues. Per the germline V gene, CDR1 is SQVTM and CDR2 is ANQGSEA. Deletions cut 1 base from V and 4 bases from J, with 2 bases between.

The chain links TRBV6-5 to TRBJ1-1; the match to TRBD1 covers 9 bases. This CDR3 contains 16 residues. The V gene end was trimmed by 7 bases and the J gene end by 6 bases; junction bases not matched to a gene: 15. Germline CDR1 MNHEY, CDR2 SVGAGI. The CDR3 spells CASTYIGTGIMSEAFF. CDR3 in DNA: TGTGCCAGCACTTATATCGGGACAGGGATTATGTCTGAAGCTTTCTTT.

The chain employs TRBV5-1 and TRBJ1-3; D is unresolved. The germline CDR1 and CDR2 sequences are SGHRS and YFSETQ. The CDR3 extends over 18 amino acids. The V gene lost 0 bases and the J gene lost 0 bases, with 16 bases spanning the gap. CDR3 bases: TGCGCCAGCAGCTTGGCCGGAACAGACCTAAACTCTGGAAACACCATATATTTT. Its translation: CASSLAGTDLNSGNTIYF.

The chain combines TRBV6-1 with TRBJ2-7; tentatively, D is TRBD2 (6 bases). Germline V lookup: CDR1 MNHNS, CDR2 SASEGT. The V end was cut by 6 bases, the J end by 3 bases, with 18 bases between. The CDR3 consists of 15 residues. The DNA of the CDR3 is TGTGCCAGCAGCAAAGCACGGACTACCGACTACGAGCAGTACGTC. Amino acid sequence: CASSKARTTDYEQYV.

The J gene is TRBJ1-1, the V gene TRBV9; D may be TRBD1 (5 bases). The CDR3 totals 13 residues. Germline V gene data show CDR1 as SGDLS and CDR2 as YYNGEE. Trimming removed 4 bases from V and 3 bases from J, with 10 bases in between. The chain's CDR3 is CASSPPGDTEAFF. The CDR3 DNA follows: TGTGCCAGCAGCCCTCCGGGGGACACTGAAGCTTTCTTT.

The chain has TRBV6-4 and TRBJ2-5, with D perhaps matching TRBD1 or TRBD2 (5 bases each). V lost 2 bases, J lost 0 bases, and 10 bases lay in between. The CDR3 length is 15 residues. Germline CDR1 reads MRHNA; CDR2 reads SNTAGT. This chain's CDR3 is CASSDVPGHQETQYF. The CDR3 DNA is TGTGCCAGCAGTGACGTACCGGGACACCAAGAGACCCAGTACTTC.

The chain is built from TRBV25-1 and TRBJ2-5; a weak D match, TRBD1 (6 bases). V dropped 10 bases and J dropped 4 bases, with 22 bases sitting between them. Germline V gene data show CDR1 as MGHDK and CDR2 as SYGVNS. This CDR3 is 15 amino acids long. The DNA of the CDR3 is TGTGCCACCGCGGCCCAGGGGATAGTCGGAGAGACCCAGTACTTC. Its protein product is CATAAQGIVGETQYF. Drawing the rest from reference TRBV25-1 and TRBJ2-5, the complete variable domain is EADIYQTPRYLVIGTGKKITLECSQTMGHDKMYWYQQDPGMELHLIHYSYGVNSTEKGDLSSESTVSRIRTEHFPLTLESARPSHTSQYLCATAAQGIVGETQYFGPGTRLLVL.

This clone was observed at least ten times. This chain uses TRBV6-4 with TRBJ2-1; D gene uncertain. The ends were cut back, 1 base at V and 9 bases at J, with 7 bases in the middle. CDR3 length: 12 amino acids. Germline-derived CDR1 and CDR2 are MRHNA and SNTAGT. The CDR3 nucleotides read TGTGCCAGCAGTGACTATTGGGGTGAGCAGTTCTTC. Protein product: CASSDYWGEQFF.

This chain connects TRBV30 to TRBJ2-2; the D is unclear. This CDR3 is 13 amino acids long. Trimming shortened V by 3 bases and J by 4 bases, and 9 bases separated the two germline ends. Germline lookup yields CDR1 GTSNPN and CDR2 SVGIG (reference sequence). CDR3 bases: TGTGCCTGGAGAACCCAAGGCACCGGGGAGCTGTTTTTT. Translation gives CAWRTQGTGELFF.

This clone was counted only a few times. The J gene is TRBJ2-7, the V gene TRBV6-1; 7 positions match TRBD2. Looked up from germline, CDR1 is MNHNS and CDR2 is SASEGT. Unmatched junction bases numbered 7, after V lost 2 bases and J lost 6 bases. This CDR3 contains 14 residues. The CDR3 sequence: CASSELGGKGEQYV. The CDR3 nucleotides are TGTGCCAGCAGTGAACTGGGGGGGAAAGGCGAGCAGTACGTC.

CDR3 sequence (DNA): TGTGCCAGCAGTCACAATCGGCAGCCCCAGCATTTT. This gives the protein CASSHNRQPQHF. The genes are TRBV7-9 and TRBJ1-5; D gene uncertain. Per the germline V gene, CDR1 is SEHNR and CDR2 is FQNEAQ (reference sequence). The V gene lost 6 bases and the J gene lost 7 bases, with 10 bases spanning the gap. The CDR3 length is 12 residues.

This CDR3 reads CASSTTGIAEQFF. The CDR3, as DNA: TGTGCCAGCAGCACGACAGGCATAGCTGAGCAGTTCTTC. The chain recombines TRBV6-6 with TRBJ2-1, with a weak D call TRBD1 (6 bases). CDR1 and CDR2 from the germline V gene are MNHNY and SVGAGI (reference sequence). V was pared by 6 bases and J by 9 bases, with 15 bases between. The CDR3 extends over 13 amino acids.

The V gene is TRBV19, the J gene TRBJ2-3; perhaps TRBD2 as D (5 bases). V was trimmed by 2 bases and J by 3 bases, leaving 12 bases between them. The CDR3 sequence is 15 residues long. Germline CDR1 reads LNHDA; CDR2 reads SQIVND (reference sequence). CDR3 loop: CASSILASLTDTQYF. CDR3 DNA sequence: TGTGCCAGTAGTATATTGGCTAGCCTGACAGATACGCAGTATTTT. Filled out from reference TRBV19 and TRBJ2-3, the complete variable domain reads DGGITQSPKYLFRKEGQNVTLSCEQNLNHDAMYWYRQDPGQGLRLIYYSQIVNDFQKGDIAEGYSVSREKKESFPLTVTSAQKNPTAFYLCASSILASLTDTQYFGPGTRLTVL.

This clone was seen once. The chain is built from TRBV6-6 and TRBJ2-1, with D possibly TRBD1 on 6 matching bases. Germline lookup yields CDR1 MNHNY and CDR2 SVGAGI (reference sequence). The CDR3 sequence is 14 residues long. Trimming pared 8 bases from V and 3 bases from J, leaving 14 bases between. CDR3 DNA: TGTGCCAGCGGGGTGGGGGCCAACTACAATGAGCAGTTCTTC. Protein product: CASGVGANYNEQFF.

The chain has TRBV6-4 and TRBJ2-2, with 7 bases identical to TRBD2. The junction had 8 bases not matched to a gene; V was cut back by 6 bases and J by 4 bases. CDR1 MRHNA and CDR2 SNTAGT come from the germline V gene. The CDR3 loop spans 15 amino acids. CDR3 sequence (DNA): TGTGCCAGCAGCCACCCCCGGACTAGCACCGGGGAGCTGTTTTTT. It translates to CASSHPRTSTGELFF.

This clone was recorded only once. The V call is TRBV23-1, the J call TRBJ2-7; 7 bases agree with TRBD1. TRBV23-1 is designated an ORF whose function remains uncertain. Trimming cost V 6 bases and J 2 bases; bases outside gene matches: 4. The CDR3 is 13 residues long. Written as DNA, the CDR3 is TGCGCCAGCAGGAGAGGGACAGCCTACGAGCAGTACTTC. Residues: CASRRGTAYEQYF.

CDR3 residues: CASSSQDGTMNTEAFF. CDR3 nucleotides: TGCGCCAGCAGCTCACAGGACGGTACCATGAACACTGAAGCTTTCTTT. The chain links TRBV5-1 to TRBJ1-1; TRBD1 might be the D (5 bases). Germline assignment: CDR1 SGHRS and CDR2 YFSETQ. The V gene lost 3 bases and the J gene lost 0 bases, with 15 bases spanning the gap. This CDR3 comprises 16 residues.

The V and J genes are TRBV5-1 and TRBJ2-3, with D perhaps TRBD1 (6 bases). Germline V gene sequence: CDR1 SGHRS, CDR2 YFSETQ. V lost 6 bases to trimming and J lost 5 bases, with 16 bases between them. This CDR3 contains 14 residues. Here the CDR3 reads CASTLGTRGDTQYF. The DNA for the CDR3 is TGCGCCAGCACCTTAGGAACCAGGGGAGATACGCAGTATTTT.

The gene calls are TRBV9 and TRBJ1-2; D is unclear. The CDR3 contains 15 residues. In germline, CDR1 is SGDLS, CDR2 YYNGEE. V was shortened by 0 bases and J by 3 bases, with 12 bases between the two germline ends. CDR3 protein: CASSVGPGQDYGYTF. The CDR3 nucleotides read TGTGCCAGCAGCGTAGGCCCGGGTCAGGACTATGGCTACACCTTC. Using reference TRBV9 and TRBJ1-2 for the parts outside the CDR3, the full variable domain is DSGVTQTPKHLITATGQRVTLRCSPRSGDLSVYWYQQSLDQGLQFLIQYYNGEERAKGNILERFSAQQFPDLHSELNLSSLELGDSALYFCASSVGPGQDYGYTFGSGTRLTVV.

The chain employs TRBV11-2 and TRBJ1-2; 9 bases are a match to TRBD1. There are 15 residues in the CDR3. The germline CDR1 and CDR2 sequences are SGHAT and FQNNGV. With 0 bases clipped from V and 8 bases from J, the junction kept 7 bases outside the gene matches. CDR3 in amino acids: CASSLDTQGAVGYTF. Written as DNA, the CDR3 is TGTGCCAGCAGCTTAGATACACAGGGGGCAGTAGGCTACACCTTC.

The rearrangement uses TRBV9 and TRBJ2-4; D is uncertain. This CDR3 contains 14 residues. The germline V and J ends were trimmed by 0 bases and 4 bases, with 8 bases remaining between them. The germline gives CDR1 SGDLS, CDR2 YYNGEE. CDR3 in DNA: TGTGCCAGCAGCGTAGGAGGCGGAAAAAACATTCAGTACTTC. Residues: CASSVGGGKNIQYF.

This rearrangement joins TRBV5-1 to TRBJ2-5, with TRBD1 matching 9 bases. The germline gives CDR1 SGHRS, CDR2 YFSETQ. The CDR3 consists of 18 residues. The ends lost 4 bases at V and 3 bases at J; junction bases unmatched: 16. The DNA for the CDR3 is TGCGCCAGCAGCAGTGTATGGACAGGGGACGTAAGGAAAGAGACCCAGTACTTC. This encodes CASSSVWTGDVRKETQYF. The full variable domain, with the rest looked up from reference TRBV5-1 and TRBJ2-5, is KAGVTQTPRYLIKTRGQQVTLSCSPISGHRSVSWYQQTPGQGLQFLFEYFSETQRNKGNFPGRFSGRQFSNSRSEMNVSTLELGDSALYLCASSSVWTGDVRKETQYFGPGTRLLVL.

This sequence joins TRBV5-6 and TRBJ1-2; D is unresolved. CDR1 and CDR2 (germline): SGHDT, YYEEEE. The CDR3 is 13 amino acids. Trimming removed 1 base at V and 7 bases at J, with 11 bases between. CDR3 region: CASSLQTFAGYTF. The CDR3 DNA sequence: TGTGCCAGCAGCTTGCAGACCTTCGCTGGCTACACCTTC.

The V and J genes are TRBV6-1 and TRBJ1-2; D perhaps matches TRBD1 (6 bases). The CDR3 runs to 13 residues. CDR1 MNHNS and CDR2 SASEGT come from the germline V gene. V lost 8 bases and J 8 bases, leaving 18 bases between the germline ends. The CDR3 bases are TGTGCCAGCGCCAAATCAGGGGAGGGCGGCTACACCTTC. It specifies CASAKSGEGGYTF.

This clone was seen a handful of times. V usage is TRBV18 and J usage is TRBJ1-6; TRBD1 is a possible D gene (6 bases). The CDR3 has 15 residues. In germline, CDR1 is KGHSH, CDR2 LQKENI. Trimming pared 4 bases from V and 11 bases from J, leaving 18 bases between. Here the CDR3 reads CASSHKRTVQTPLHF. In nucleotides, the CDR3 is TGTGCCAGCTCACATAAACGGACAGTTCAAACACCCCTCCACTTT.